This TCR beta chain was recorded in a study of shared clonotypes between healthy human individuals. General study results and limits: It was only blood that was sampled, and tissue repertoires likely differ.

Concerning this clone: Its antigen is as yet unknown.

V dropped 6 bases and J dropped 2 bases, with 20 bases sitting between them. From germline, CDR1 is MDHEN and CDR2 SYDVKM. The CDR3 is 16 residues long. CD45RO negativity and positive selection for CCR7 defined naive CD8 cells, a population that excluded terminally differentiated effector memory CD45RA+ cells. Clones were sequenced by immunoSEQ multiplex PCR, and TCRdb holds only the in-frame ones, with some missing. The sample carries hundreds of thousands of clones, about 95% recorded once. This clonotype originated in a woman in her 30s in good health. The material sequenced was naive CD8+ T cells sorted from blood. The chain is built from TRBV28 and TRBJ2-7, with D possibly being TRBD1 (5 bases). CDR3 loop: CASRGRHHPSAYEQYF. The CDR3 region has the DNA TGTGCCAGCAGGGGGCGGCATCACCCATCCGCCTACGAGCAGTACTTC.